This T cell receptor (beta chain) was documented in a study of neurological immune-mediated disorders. Overall study findings and caveats: Across subjects, expanded clones had no CDR3 amino acid sequences in common, pointing to private repertoires in all groups.

This CDR3 spans 15 amino acids. CDR1 is DFQATT, CDR2 SNEGSKA, per germline (reference sequence). On this clonotype: Its antigen is currently unknown. A much more abundant neighbour one base away suggests this may be a read error.

As for time point: longitudinal time-point 1 (baseline). Where libraries were unsorted, they were derived from 2 million PBMCs stored at -80 degrees C. The method for making cDNA was 5'RACE, and it used 10-nucleotide random UMIs. Every sequencing run returned over 190 million TCR-beta sequences, which were derived from 15-18 subjects. TCRdb ran MiXCR on the 5' RACE reads and lists one entry per CDR3 protein. Among tens of thousands of distinct CDR3 sequences listed, approximately 12% were seen once. The sample taken for sequencing was PBMCs. The rearrangement uses TRBV20-1 and TRBJ2-2, with 9 bases aligning to TRBD1. The TCR was taken from a male donor with HTLV-1-associated myelopathy (HAM/TSP). The CDR3 sequence is CSARDWDRAPGEPFF. Here the CDR3 DNA reads TGCAGTGCTAGAGATTGGGACAGGGCGCCAGGGGAGCCGTTTTTT.